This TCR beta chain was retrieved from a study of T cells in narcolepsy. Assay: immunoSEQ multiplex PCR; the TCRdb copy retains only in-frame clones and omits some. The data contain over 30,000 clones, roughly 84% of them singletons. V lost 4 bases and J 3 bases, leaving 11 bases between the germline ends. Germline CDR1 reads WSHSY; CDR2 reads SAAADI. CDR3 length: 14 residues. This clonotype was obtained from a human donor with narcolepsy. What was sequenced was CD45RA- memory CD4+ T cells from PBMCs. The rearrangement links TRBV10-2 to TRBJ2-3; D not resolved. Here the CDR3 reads CASSAIGRTDTQYF. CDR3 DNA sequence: TGCGCCAGCAGTGCTATCGGAAGAACAGATACGCAGTATTTT.